Presented here are 23 T cell receptor beta chains from one specimen sequenced in a study of PD-1 blockade in classical Hodgkin lymphoma. As for time point: cycle 4 day 1 (C4D1), after more than five weeks of nivolumab. Each patient experienced a relapse that followed autologous stem cell transplantation, and brentuximab vedotin exposure varied. Generated by immunoSEQ multiplex PCR, the TCRdb table keeps only in-frame clones and is missing some. The sample carries 20,000 to 25,000 clones, 70% to 75% recorded once. Sequenced material: peripheral blood mononuclear cells (PBMCs), taken before the fourth cycle of nivolumab. Receptors were obtained from a human donor with classical Hodgkin lymphoma.

The genes are TRBV12-1 and TRBJ1-3; TRBD1, the D gene given by the table, was not confirmed from the DNA. TRBV12-1 is a listed pseudogene. This CDR3 comprises 15 residues. CDR3 in amino acids: CASRTGSGSGNTIYF. CDR3 DNA sequence: TGTGCCAGCAGAACAGGGTCAGGGTCTGGAAACACCATATATTTT.

J is TRBJ2-1 and V is TRBV4-3, with a possible D match to TRBD2 (5 bases). Germline-derived CDR1 and CDR2 are LGHNA and YSLEER. V shed 8 bases and J shed 2 bases, with 7 bases lying between them. The CDR3 has 12 residues. CDR3 sequence reads: CASGSAYNEQFF. The CDR3 DNA sequence: TGCGCCAGCGGGAGTGCCTACAATGAGCAGTTCTTC.

This chain uses TRBV2 with TRBJ1-1; D is unclear. The CDR3 runs 14 residues. Germline V CDR1 and CDR2: SNHLY, FYNNEI. V lost 4 bases to trimming and J lost 0 bases, with 9 bases between them. The CDR3 is CASSVTDMNTEAFF. In nucleotides, the CDR3 is TGTGCCAGCAGTGTGACGGATATGAACACTGAAGCTTTCTTT.

A few counts support this clone. This chain uses TRBV5-1 with TRBJ1-2; D remains unclear. The CDR3 sequence is 14 residues long. Trimming removed 1 base at V and 6 bases at J, with 13 bases between. Germline V gene sequence: CDR1 SGHRS, CDR2 YFSETQ. CDR3 amino acids: CASSLSRRRDGYTF. The CDR3 region has the DNA TGCGCCAGCAGCTTGAGTAGGAGGAGGGATGGCTACACCTTC. The whole variable domain, remainder taken from reference TRBV5-1 and TRBJ1-2, is KAGVTQTPRYLIKTRGQQVTLSCSPISGHRSVSWYQQTPGQGLQFLFEYFSETQRNKGNFPGRFSGRQFSNSRSEMNVSTLELGDSALYLCASSLSRRRDGYTFGSGTRLTVV.

The chain has TRBV4-2 and TRBJ2-7; 8 nucleotides line up with TRBD2. This CDR3 comprises 16 residues. Trimming removed 0 bases from V and 0 bases from J; junction bases left unmatched: 4. Germline V gives CDR1 LGHNA, CDR2 YNFKEQ. The CDR3 DNA follows: TGTGCCAGCAGCCAAGATAGCGGGGTCAGCTCCTACGAGCAGTACTTC. Its protein product is CASSQDSGVSSYEQYF.

V usage is TRBV5-4 and J usage is TRBJ1-1; D remains unclear. Germline CDR1 and CDR2: SGHNT and YYREEE (reference sequence). Trimming removed 0 bases at V and 6 bases at J, with 9 bases between. This CDR3 is built from 13 residues. CDR3 sequence: CASSLAGVPEAFF. The CDR3 coding sequence is TGTGCCAGCAGCTTGGCCGGGGTACCTGAAGCTTTCTTT.

The chain recombines TRBV2 with TRBJ1-6; 7 bases align to TRBD1. The ends lost 10 bases at V and 0 bases at J; junction bases unmatched: 6. This CDR3 is 15 amino acids long. CDR1 and CDR2 from the germline V gene are SNHLY and FYNNEI. The CDR3 DNA sequence: TGTGCCACCGGGGGGACAGTCTCCTATAATTCACCCCTCCACTTT. Translated, it gives CATGGTVSYNSPLHF.

The chain employs TRBV19 and TRBJ2-7; 10 nucleotides align to TRBD1. V dropped 6 bases and J dropped 2; count of bases not matched to a gene: 4. The CDR3 is 14 residues long. Germline V gene lookup returns CDR1 LNHDA and CDR2 SQIVND (reference sequence). CDR3 coding DNA: TGTGCCAGTAGCTCGGGACAGGGGACCTACGAGCAGTACTTC. Translated: CASSSGQGTYEQYF.

This clone was detected a few times. This chain links TRBV7-9 with TRBJ1-1; tentatively, D is TRBD1 (5 bases). This CDR3 region has 12 residues. V was cut by 5 bases and J by 5 bases, with 9 bases left in between. Per germline, CDR1 SEHNR and CDR2 FQNEAQ (reference sequence). This CDR3 reads CASSPWGTEAFF. The CDR3 coding sequence is TGTGCCAGCAGCCCCTGGGGGACTGAAGCTTTCTTT.

By share, this clone counts as medium-sized (0.01 to 0.1%). The chain has TRBV27 and TRBJ1-2, with 7 bases that match TRBD1. This CDR3 contains 15 residues. The V gene's germline CDR1 is MNHEY and CDR2 SMNVEV (reference sequence). V was pared by 3 bases and J by 4 bases, with 8 bases of the junction left unmatched. DNA of the CDR3: TGTGCCAGCAGTTTCGACAGGGCGCGGGTCTATGGCTACACCTTC. This codes for CASSFDRARVYGYTF.

The chain uses TRBV18 and TRBJ2-2; D might be TRBD2 (6 bases). This CDR3 comprises 15 residues. V was trimmed by 4 bases and J by 0 bases, leaving 9 bases between them. CDR1 is KGHSH and CDR2 is LQKENI in the germline V gene. Here the CDR3 DNA reads TGTGCCAGCTCACTTGGGACTCCGAACACCGGGGAGCTGTTTTTT. Translation: CASSLGTPNTGELFF.

This clone has a handful of counts. This chain uses TRBV6-5 with TRBJ2-2, with unresolved D. Trimming removed 6 bases from V and 8 bases from J, with 10 bases in between. This CDR3 is built from 12 residues. Germline CDR1 is MNHEY and CDR2 is SVGAGI. The CDR3, as DNA: TGTGCCAGCAGGGCCGTCTCTGGGGAGCTGTTTTTT. It yields the protein CASRAVSGELFF.

Relative to its sample, this clone is medium-sized. The chain joins TRBV2 to TRBJ2-7; TRBD1 agrees at 9 bases. CDR1 SNHLY and CDR2 FYNNEI come from the germline V gene. The CDR3 has 14 amino acids. J was trimmed by 6 bases and V by 4 bases; bases with no gene match: 7. In DNA form, the CDR3 reads TGTGCCAGCAGTGCCACAGGGGGCGCGGTCGAGCAGTACTTC. This translates into CASSATGGAVEQYF.

This chain uses TRBV5-1 with TRBJ2-1; D remains unclear. Per the germline V gene, CDR1 is SGHRS and CDR2 is YFSETQ. The CDR3 sequence is 17 residues long. Trimming cost V 0 bases and J 0 bases, with 13 bases left between them. The CDR3, as DNA: TGCGCCAGCAGCTTGGGAGGACCCCGGAGCTCCTACAATGAGCAGTTCTTC. The encoded protein is CASSLGGPRSSYNEQFF.

V usage is TRBV6-5 and J usage is TRBJ2-3; D remains unclear. The CDR3 is 14 residues long. The germline V gene encodes CDR1 MNHEY and CDR2 SVGAGI. V was pared by 6 bases and J by 4 bases, with 14 bases between. CDR3 region: CASSTRTKADTQYF. CDR3 DNA sequence: TGTGCCAGCAGCACCCGGACCAAGGCAGATACGCAGTATTTT.

This chain uses TRBV30 with TRBJ1-1, with a weak D call TRBD1 (5 bases). The CDR3 is made up of 13 amino acids. Germline V lookup: CDR1 GTSNPN, CDR2 SVGIG (reference sequence). V lost 1 base, J lost 11 bases, and 17 bases lay in between. This CDR3 reads CAWSGFSRGVAFF. Here the CDR3 DNA reads TGTGCCTGGAGTGGGTTTTCTCGGGGCGTGGCTTTCTTT.

This clone was seen only a few times. This rearrangement joins TRBV4-1 to TRBJ1-1; D is unclear. Trimming left V 3 bases short and J 1 base short, with 6 bases between. CDR3 length: 13 amino acids. Germline CDR1 MGHRA, CDR2 YSYEKL. The CDR3: CASSQHQNTEAFF. The CDR3 DNA follows: TGCGCCAGCAGCCAGCACCAGAACACTGAAGCTTTCTTT.

The V call is TRBV2, the J call TRBJ2-3; TRBD2 matches at 9 bases. The CDR3 has 15 residues. With 2 bases clipped from V and 4 bases from J, the junction kept 4 bases outside the gene matches. Looked up from germline, CDR1 is SNHLY and CDR2 is FYNNEI. CDR3 in amino acids: CASSETSGRPDTQYF. CDR3 DNA: TGTGCCAGCAGTGAAACTAGCGGGCGTCCAGATACGCAGTATTTT.

This clone was observed a handful of times. This chain joins TRBV4-3 and TRBJ2-4, with TRBD2 identical over 8 bases. Looked up from germline, CDR1 is LGHNA and CDR2 is YSLEER. The trim removed 0 bases at V and 8 bases at J, leaving 12 bases unmatched. The CDR3 has 17 amino acids. This CDR3 is CASSQEWAGGSWDIQYF. The CDR3 region has the DNA TGCGCCAGCAGCCAAGAATGGGCGGGAGGAAGTTGGGACATTCAGTACTTC.

The rearrangement links TRBV5-6 to TRBJ1-2; D is possibly TRBD1 (5 bases). The CDR3 extends over 15 amino acids. V shed 1 base and J shed 3 bases, with 13 bases lying between them. Germline V gene data show CDR1 as SGHDT and CDR2 as YYEEEE. For the CDR3, the DNA is TGTGCCAGCAGCTTGCAAGGATCCAGGGACTATGGCTACACCTTC. Amino acids: CASSLQGSRDYGYTF.

The chain is built from TRBV11-2 and TRBJ1-3; maybe TRBD1 (5 bases). V lost 5 bases and J lost 2, with 22 bases in between. The CDR3 covers 18 residues. Per germline, CDR1 SGHAT and CDR2 FQNNGV. CDR3 DNA: TGTGCCAGCAGCCTCCCTTGGGGTCGGGGCGACCCTGGAAACACCATATATTTT. Protein: CASSLPWGRGDPGNTIYF.

The genes are TRBV7-3 and TRBJ2-1, with TRBD1 matching 9 bases. The V gene end was trimmed by 4 bases and the J gene end by 3 bases; junction bases not matched to a gene: 10. The CDR3 has 17 residues. Per germline, CDR1 SGHTA and CDR2 FQGTGA. CDR3 in amino acids: CASSSRPGQGSYNEQFF. In DNA, the CDR3 is TGTGCCAGCAGCTCCCGTCCGGGACAGGGTAGCTACAATGAGCAGTTCTTC.

The J gene is TRBJ1-1, the V gene TRBV5-1, with D possibly matching TRBD1 (6 bases). Germline V gene data show CDR1 as SGHRS and CDR2 as YFSETQ. The CDR3 has 14 amino acids. The V end lost 1 base, the J end lost 8 bases, and 15 bases lay between the germline ends. The CDR3 DNA reads as TGCGCCAGCAGCTTGTACCCTGGACAGTTCGAAGCTTTCTTT. Translated: CASSLYPGQFEAFF.